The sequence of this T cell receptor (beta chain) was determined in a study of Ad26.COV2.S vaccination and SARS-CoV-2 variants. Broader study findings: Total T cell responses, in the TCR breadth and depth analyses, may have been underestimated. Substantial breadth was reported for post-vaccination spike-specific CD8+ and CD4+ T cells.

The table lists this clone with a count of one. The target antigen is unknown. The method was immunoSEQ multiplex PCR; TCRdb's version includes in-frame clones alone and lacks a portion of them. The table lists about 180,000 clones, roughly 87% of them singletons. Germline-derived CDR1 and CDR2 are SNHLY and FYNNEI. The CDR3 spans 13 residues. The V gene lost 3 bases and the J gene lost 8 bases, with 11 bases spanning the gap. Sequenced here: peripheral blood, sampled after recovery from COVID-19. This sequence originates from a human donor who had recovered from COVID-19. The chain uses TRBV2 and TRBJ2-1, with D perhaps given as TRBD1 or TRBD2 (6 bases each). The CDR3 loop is CASSDRGPDEQFF. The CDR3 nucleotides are TGTGCCAGCAGTGATCGGGGGCCGGATGAGCAGTTCTTC.